Sequencing of this T cell receptor beta chain was carried out in a study of early T cells in non-severe SARS-CoV-2 infection. Study-level background: The study sequenced bulk RNA from unsorted whole blood, with chains unpaired.

Study-wide findings and caveats: A preference for anti-spike CD8 responses marked VDJdb matching, which missed private and CD4 specificities.

A few counts support this clonotype. The antigen is undetermined. With V trimmed by 4 bases and J by 7 bases, 13 bases remained unmatched. Germline V gene sequence: CDR1 LGHNA, CDR2 YSLEER. The CDR3 contains 17 residues. Separate cDNA molecules each had unique molecular identifiers attached to them. MiXCR was run by TCRdb on the 5' RACE reads, yielding one entry per CDR3 protein. This sample has 59,000 or so distinct CDR3 sequences, with 10% to 15% found just once. The chain recombines TRBV4-3 with TRBJ2-4; 10 bases fit TRBD1. This TCR was recovered from an adult who was a healthcare worker with PCR-confirmed SARS-CoV-2 infection or an uninfected control (not recorded which). The source material was whole blood, sampled at baseline. The CDR3 loop is CASSLRRGGQGMNIQYF. The CDR3 DNA sequence: TGCGCCAGCAGCCTCAGGCGAGGGGGACAGGGGATGAACATTCAGTACTTC.